These 28 T cell receptor beta chains share one sample of origin, sequenced in a study of blood T cell repertoires in COVID-19. TCRdb's copy holds only in-frame clones and misses some; the assay was immunoSEQ multiplex PCR. The table has about 200,000 clones, 80% seen once; the top ten hold around 6%. Input material: peripheral blood. The receptors shown here come from a woman aged 70-85 years with acute or convalescent COVID-19.

The rearrangement joins TRBV27 to TRBJ2-3, with unresolved D. In germline, CDR1 is MNHEY, CDR2 SMNVEV (reference sequence). The V end lost 8 bases, the J end lost 0 bases, and 18 bases lay between the germline ends. The CDR3 totals 16 residues. The DNA of the CDR3 is TGTGCCAGCCGCGTCAGGATCGGCTCTAGCACAGATACGCAGTATTTT. This encodes CASRVRIGSSTDTQYF.

The rearrangement uses TRBV6-5 and TRBJ2-1; 7 positions match TRBD2. CDR1 is MNHEY and CDR2 is SVGAGI in the germline V gene. V lost 6 bases and J lost 2; bases outside the gene matches: 7. This CDR3 has 15 amino acids. The CDR3 bases are TGTGCCAGCAGCCGAGAGCGGGATCCCTACAATGAGCAGTTCTTC. This sequence encodes CASSRERDPYNEQFF.

This chain links TRBV15 with TRBJ1-6; D is possibly TRBD1 (6 bases). With 5 bases removed from V and 9 bases from J, the gap between germline ends came to 11 bases. Germline V gene sequence: CDR1 LNHNV, CDR2 YYDKDF (reference sequence). This CDR3 spans 13 amino acids. Here the CDR3 DNA reads TGTGCCACCAGCGCAGGGGCGAGTTCACCCCTCCACTTT. Protein product: CATSAGASSPLHF.

As regards this clone: At one of its ends the junction is not consistent with the germline gene, which may arise from a read error. The chain has TRBV2 and TRBJ2-5; 16 positions agree with TRBD2. The CDR3 sequence is 15 residues long. CDR1 is SNHLY, CDR2 FYNNEI, per germline. The CDR3 region has the DNA TGTGCCAGCAGGGGACTAGCGGGAGGGCCCGCGAGCGTGGACTTC. It yields the protein CASRGLAGGPASVDF. The full variable domain, with the rest looked up from reference TRBV2 and TRBJ2-5, is EPEVTQTPSHQVTQMGQEVILRCVPISNHLYFYWYRQILGQKVEFLVSFYNNEISEKSEIFDDQFSVERPDGSNFTLKIRSTKLEDSAMYFCASRGLAGGPASVDFGPGTRLLVL.

The genes are TRBV3-1 (or the pseudogene TRBV3-2) and TRBJ2-7; D is possibly TRBD2 (5 bases). V was clipped by 4 bases and J by 6 bases, with 16 bases between them. Per germline, CDR1 LGHDT and CDR2 YNNKEL (reference sequence). The CDR3 spans 14 residues. The CDR3 DNA reads TGTGCCAGCAGCCCGCGAGGGATGGCGCCCGAGCAGTACTTC. Translating gives CASSPRGMAPEQYF.

This clone was seen a single time. The chain has TRBV28 and TRBJ2-3; possible D gene TRBD2, 6 bases. Germline V gene data show CDR1 as MDHEN and CDR2 as SYDVKM. V dropped 5 bases and J dropped 3 bases, with 12 bases sitting between them. The CDR3 consists of 14 residues. The DNA of the CDR3 is TGTGCCAGCAGTAGTGCGGGGAGGACAGATACGCAGTATTTT. Its protein product is CASSSAGRTDTQYF.

The V call is TRBV10-3, the J call TRBJ2-7; 11 bases fit TRBD1. The CDR3 extends over 13 amino acids. The germline CDR1 and CDR2 sequences are ENHRY and SYGVKD. The ends lost 11 bases at V and 4 bases at J; junction bases unmatched: 7. DNA for the CDR3: TGTGCCTCAAGAGGGACAGGGGGATACGAGCAGTACTTC. Protein product: CASRGTGGYEQYF.

This clone has just a few counts. V usage is TRBV28 and J usage is TRBJ1-6; the D gene is possibly TRBD1 (6 bases). V lost 6 bases and J lost 9, with 18 bases in between. Germline values: CDR1 MDHEN, CDR2 SYDVKM. The CDR3 contains 15 residues. The DNA of the CDR3 is TGTGCCAGCAGCCCCCCTGGGGGCGAAAGTTCACCCCTCCACTTT. It translates to CASSPPGGESSPLHF.

The chain recombines TRBV3-1 (or the pseudogene TRBV3-2) with TRBJ2-7; D gene ambiguous. The CDR3 is made up of 14 amino acids. The germline V gene encodes CDR1 LGHDT and CDR2 YNNKEL (reference sequence). Trimming removed 7 bases at V and 2 bases at J, with 15 bases between. CDR3 nucleotide sequence: TGTGCCAGCAAAATAAGTAGTAATGCCTACGAGCAGTACTTC. As protein: CASKISSNAYEQYF.

The rearrangement joins TRBV3-1 (or the pseudogene TRBV3-2) to TRBJ1-1; D remains unclear. Per germline, CDR1 LGHDT and CDR2 YNNKEL (reference sequence). The CDR3 consists of 12 residues. V shed 3 bases and J shed 4 bases, with 6 bases lying between them. The DNA for the CDR3 is TGTGCCAGCAGCCAGGACTTCACTGAAGCTTTCTTT. Its translation is CASSQDFTEAFF.

This clone showed up just a few times. This chain connects TRBV7-9 to TRBJ2-1; TRBD2 is a possible D gene (5 bases). The CDR3 sequence is 13 residues long. Trimming pared 5 bases from V and 6 bases from J, leaving 11 bases between. Germline loops: CDR1 SEHNR, CDR2 FQNEAQ (reference sequence). The CDR3 spells CASSRSGGNEQFF. The CDR3, as DNA: TGTGCCAGCAGCCGATCAGGAGGCAATGAGCAGTTCTTC.

This clone was seen more than once but under ten times. CDR3 sequence reads: CASGQGLAGTYEQYF. The CDR3 bases are TGTGCCAGCGGCCAAGGACTAGCGGGAACCTACGAGCAGTACTTC. This sequence joins TRBV2 and TRBJ2-7; TRBD2 matches 12 bases. CDR1 and CDR2 (germline): SNHLY, FYNNEI. The CDR3 is made up of 15 amino acids. V dropped 8 bases and J dropped 2; count of bases not matched to a gene: 7.

The genes are TRBV2 and TRBJ2-3; D perhaps matches TRBD1 (6 bases). The CDR3 spans 16 residues. Germline CDR1 is SNHLY and CDR2 is FYNNEI. V was trimmed by 8 bases and J by 0 bases, leaving 18 bases between them. The CDR3 protein is CASSQVGTFSTDTQYF. The CDR3 coding sequence is TGTGCCAGCTCTCAGGTGGGGACATTCAGCACAGATACGCAGTATTTT.

This chain joins TRBV5-5 and TRBJ1-1, with 10 bases aligning to TRBD1. The V gene end was trimmed by 4 bases and the J gene end by 8 bases; junction bases not matched to a gene: 14. The CDR3 has 16 residues. Germline-derived CDR1 and CDR2 are SGHKS and YYEKEE (reference sequence). The DNA for the CDR3 is TGTGCCAGCAGCGCCGCTGGGACAGGGGTACTACAGGAAGCTTTCTTT. It encodes CASSAAGTGVLQEAFF.

Regarding this clone: The same CDR3 can be traced to other DNA sequences in this sample. This rearrangement joins TRBV27 to TRBJ1-5, with a tentative D call TRBD1 (5 bases). The V gene lost 8 bases and the J gene lost 0 bases, with 14 bases spanning the gap. This CDR3 is 15 amino acids long. Germline-derived CDR1 and CDR2 are MNHEY and SMNVEV (reference sequence). The CDR3 loop is CASLPQGNSNQPQHF. Written as DNA, the CDR3 is TGTGCCAGCCTCCCCCAGGGAAATAGCAATCAGCCCCAGCATTTT.

The chain joins TRBV19 to TRBJ2-1; 7 bases align to TRBD1. V trimming: 6 bases; J trimming: 1 base; junction bases outside the gene matches: 6. The CDR3 runs 15 residues. Germline lookup yields CDR1 LNHDA and CDR2 SQIVND (reference sequence). The CDR3 spells CASSVTGFSYNEQFF. For the CDR3, the DNA is TGTGCCAGTAGCGTGACAGGGTTTTCCTACAATGAGCAGTTCTTC. The variable domain in full, with the rest retrieved from reference TRBV19 and TRBJ2-1, is DGGITQSPKYLFRKEGQNVTLSCEQNLNHDAMYWYRQDPGQGLRLIYYSQIVNDFQKGDIAEGYSVSREKKESFPLTVTSAQKNPTAFYLCASSVTGFSYNEQFFGPGTRLTVL.

J is TRBJ1-6 and V is TRBV19; the D gene is possibly TRBD1 (5 bases). Trimming stripped 9 bases from V and 0 bases from J, with 12 bases between. The CDR3 is 15 amino acids. CDR1 is LNHDA and CDR2 is SQIVND in the germline V gene (reference sequence). This chain's CDR3 is CASRDGSSYNSPLHF. CDR3 nucleotide sequence: TGTGCCAGCAGGGACGGGAGCTCCTATAATTCACCCCTCCACTTT.

The V and J genes are TRBV12-3 or TRBV12-4 and TRBJ2-1; 7 bases fit TRBD2. V was clipped by 5 bases and J by 8 bases; unmatched bases: 6. The CDR3 consists of 13 residues. CDR3 loop: CASSPTSADEQFF. The CDR3 region has the DNA TGTGCCAGCAGTCCAACTAGCGCGGATGAGCAGTTCTTC.

This chain connects TRBV29-1 to TRBJ2-4; tentatively, D is TRBD2 (6 bases). Germline V gene lookup returns CDR1 SQVTM and CDR2 ANQGSEA. V gave up 4 bases and J gave up 0 bases, with 13 bases separating them. The CDR3 is 15 residues long. The CDR3 DNA follows: TGCAGCGTTGTCGGGGGAGACCTAGCCAAAAACATTCAGTACTTC. Protein product: CSVVGGDLAKNIQYF.

The chain joins TRBV3-1 (or the pseudogene TRBV3-2) to TRBJ1-2; 8 bases are shared with TRBD1. V lost 6 bases, J lost 7 bases, and 4 bases stayed unmatched. The CDR3 extends over 12 amino acids. Germline V CDR1 and CDR2: LGHDT, YNNKEL (reference sequence). DNA of the CDR3: TGTGCCAGCAGGTCCACAGGGGGTGGCTACACCTTC. Protein product: CASRSTGGGYTF.

This clone was seen a handful of times. The sample contains more than one DNA sequence encoding this CDR3. V is TRBV5-1 and J is TRBJ2-7; unclear D gene. This CDR3 is 12 amino acids long. The germline CDR1 and CDR2 sequences are SGHRS and YFSETQ. Trimming removed 0 bases at V and 4 bases at J, with 5 bases between. CDR3 residues: CASSLVSYEQYF. Written as DNA, the CDR3 is TGCGCCAGCAGCTTGGTCTCGTACGAGCAGTACTTC.

This rearrangement joins TRBV4-2 to TRBJ1-1, with unresolved D. CDR3 size: 13 residues. Germline loops: CDR1 LGHNA, CDR2 YNFKEQ. The V and J ends lost 3 bases and 6 bases respectively, with 11 bases between them. The CDR3 loop reads CASSQTRQSEAFF. DNA for the CDR3: TGTGCCAGCAGCCAGACTCGCCAGTCTGAAGCTTTCTTT.

This chain connects TRBV7-3 to TRBJ2-7, with a weak D call TRBD1 (6 bases). V lost 5 bases and J 0 bases, leaving 11 bases between the germline ends. The CDR3 spans 14 residues. Germline lookup yields CDR1 SGHTA and CDR2 FQGTGA. CDR3 region: CASSLTGSSYEQYF. CDR3 bases: TGTGCCAGCAGCCTTACAGGGAGCTCCTACGAGCAGTACTTC.

This clone appeared a few times. The rearrangement joins TRBV27 to TRBJ1-5; D not certain. Trimming stripped 3 bases from V and 8 bases from J, with 11 bases between. Germline V gene data show CDR1 as MNHEY and CDR2 as SMNVEV (reference sequence). CDR3 length: 13 residues. The CDR3 region is CASSFGPGEPQHF. CDR3 sequence (DNA): TGTGCCAGCAGTTTCGGACCCGGGGAGCCCCAGCATTTT.

The chain recombines TRBV18 with TRBJ2-6; 8 positions match TRBD2. The V segment lost 2 bases and the J segment 4 bases; nucleotides outside the gene matches: 4. The CDR3 has 16 residues. Germline CDR1 KGHSH, CDR2 LQKENI. The CDR3 loop reads CASSPAGGEGANVLTF. The CDR3 coding sequence is TGTGCCAGCTCACCAGCCGGGGGGGAAGGGGCCAACGTCCTGACTTTC.

The V and J genes are TRBV3-1 (or the pseudogene TRBV3-2) and TRBJ1-1; D not resolved. V was shortened by 0 bases and J by 4 bases, with 9 bases between the two germline ends. Per germline, CDR1 LGHDT and CDR2 YNNKEL (reference sequence). CDR3 length: 14 amino acids. The CDR3 protein is CASSQEGGVTEAFF. CDR3 nucleotides: TGTGCCAGCAGCCAAGAAGGCGGAGTCACTGAAGCTTTCTTT.

This clone was seen only a few times. The CDR3 here is CASTRMGLAGDNEQFF. In nucleotides, the CDR3 is TGCGCCAGCACCCGTATGGGGCTAGCGGGGGACAATGAGCAGTTCTTC. The gene calls are TRBV5-1 and TRBJ2-1; 10 positions agree with TRBD2. CDR1 is SGHRS, CDR2 YFSETQ, per germline. This CDR3 has 16 amino acids. The J segment lost 5 bases and the V segment lost 6 bases, leaving 11 bases of the junction unmatched.

The chain is built from TRBV6-1 and TRBJ1-1; D remains ambiguous. Trimming cost V 1 base and J 8 bases, with 8 bases left between them. The CDR3 extends over 12 amino acids. The germline V gene has CDR1 MNHNS and CDR2 SASEGT. DNA of the CDR3: TGTGCCAGCAGTGAAGGCGGAGGGGAAGCTTTCTTT. It yields the protein CASSEGGGEAFF.